This TCR beta chain was profiled in a study of T cells in Graves' hyperthyroidism and ophthalmopathy (dated by TCRdb to the late 2010s). Concerning the study at large: Peripheral blood was sampled at the time of initial diagnosis, prior to any treatment. Following sampling, methimazole starting at 30 mg daily was given to hyperthyroidism patients, and high-dose intravenous methylprednisolone was given to ophthalmopathy patients. The study also compared thyroid tissue and blood T-cell repertoires from several Graves' hyperthyroidism patients. For training and testing, the roughly 93 patients in the discovery cohort were randomly divided in a 7:3 ratio. According to the paper, TCR Vbeta CDR3 sequencing was carried out on about 140 peripheral blood samples, which came from about 45 ophthalmopathy, under 80 hyperthyroidism and roughly 17 progressor patients. A discovery cohort of about 95 patients, roughly 45 with Graves' ophthalmopathy and 57 with stable Graves' hyperthyroidism, was used to find distinguishing TCR V-J signatures. Prospective prediction of ophthalmopathy was tested in an independent validation cohort of under 20 hyperthyroidism patients and approximately 17 patients who later progressed to ophthalmopathy. The research as a whole found: Sample size was not statistically predetermined, and investigators were not blinded to group allocation. In validation, the model predicted progression to ophthalmopathy with approximately 71% sensitivity and about 73% specificity, a median of 6.5 months before onset. Most expanded thyroid clonotypes (frequency above 0.001) were also detected in blood, a finding suggesting that blood repertoires may reflect thyroid immune responses. A model built on a 13 V-J signature distinguished ophthalmopathy from stable hyperthyroidism, reaching about 89% sensitivity and about 81% specificity in cross-validation and 80%/75% in testing.

The TCR beta CDR3 regions were amplified from RNA transcripts. The TCR CDR3 was subjected to a first round of RT-PCR using the HTBI primer set and the Qiagen OneStep RT-PCR kit. Libraries were constructed in a second round of multiplex PCR, after which size selection and purification were performed. Sequencing of the libraries was done on an Illumina HiSeq2000 using paired-end 100 bp reads. From the authors' description of their analysis: SOAPnuke was used to process the raw data, removing reads that contained adapters or uncalled bases, had a mean Phred below 15, or lacked an exact match to the constant primer or identifier. High-quality paired reads were merged with COPE v1.2.5, and unique nucleotide sequences were defined as clonotypes. MiTCR v1.1 was used to align the clonotypes against IMGT TRBV, TRBD and TRBJ reference segments. The analysis was restricted to V-J combinations with a frequency above 0.0001, which together covered 99% to 99.2% of the repertoires. A TCS score was defined as the ratio of F50 (clonal expansion) to E x V (chaos), with BLOSUM62-based TCRdist applied between CDR3 peptides within each V-J. Welch's t-statistics and random forest reduced around 520 V-J features to 10 to 15, which were used in a naive Bayes classifier (R e1071). The raw public data were reprocessed by TCRdb itself: fastp quality trimming at Q25, MiXCR clonotype calling, in-frame beta chains only. Every entry covers one CDR3 protein and lists the most common genes and DNA from its rows. For this entry, the V and J calls and clone size follow TCRdb and not the study's own pipeline. Counted in this sample were around 420,000 distinct CDR3 sequences; 12% to 15% of them appeared once. Jointly, the top ten make up 5.3% of the sample.

The CDR3 spans 15 residues, from the cysteine through the phenylalanine. Just the 45-base CDR3 DNA is kept, in frame starting at base 1. As encoded in the germline V gene, CDR1 is LGHNA while CDR2 is YSLEER. A patient counted as having stable Graves' hyperthyroidism if no progression to ophthalmopathy occurred over 18 months of follow-up. Hyperthyroidism patients were newly diagnosed, with disease duration under 2 months, and aged 18 to 65 years. The study excluded patients with uncontrolled infections, other autoimmune diseases, pregnancy or lactation. Clinical symptoms, serum thyroxine and TRAb, thyroid ultrasound, and orbital computed tomography formed the basis for the diagnoses. PBMCs were isolated from 10 ml of fresh peripheral blood by Ficoll-Paque density gradient centrifugation. Total RNA was extracted using Trizol reagent, and RNA quality was assessed on an Agilent 2100 Bioanalyzer. With regard to this clonotype: No cognate antigen has been identified for it. Given a much more abundant clone one base away, this may be a read error.

The chain couples TRBV4-3 to TRBJ2-3; there is no confident call for the D gene. Source material: blood. This TCR derives from a young woman with Graves' hyperthyroidism. The CDR3 is CANSQAYRSTDTQYF. The nucleotide sequence is TGCGCCAACAGCCAAGCCTACCGCTCCACAGATACGCAGTATTTT.